This is a list of T cell receptor beta chains from one sample in a study of T cell responses to AZD1222 COVID-19 vaccine. Profiling relied on immunoSEQ multiplex PCR, and the TCRdb table lists in-frame clones only, not all of them. This sample has 120,000 or so clones, with roughly 88% found just once. The source material was peripheral blood, sampled on day 0 of AZD1222 vaccination. The origin of the receptors is an adult in good health. CDR3s include the opening cysteine and the closing phenylalanine or tryptophan. A D gene is named only where the DNA matches it firmly.

CDR3 | J | V | length | D
CASSLSWGARSSYNSPLHF | TRBJ1-6 | TRBV27 | 19 | -
CASSPGGYQPQHF | TRBJ1-5 | TRBV5-1 | 13 | -
CASSLPEGQGVNEQFF | TRBJ2-1 | TRBV19 | 16 | TRBD1
CASSATLQGISYNSPLHF | TRBJ1-6 | TRBV19 | 18 | -
CATRAGAEETQYF | TRBJ2-5 | TRBV19 | 13 | TRBD2
CASSLGGNNEKLFF | TRBJ1-4 | TRBV7-2 | 14 | -
CASGFFGPRGSYEQYF | TRBJ2-7 | TRBV12-5 | 16 | -
CASVADSNYGYTF | TRBJ1-2 | TRBV6-6 | 13 | -
CASSQERLGTDTQYF | TRBJ2-3 | TRBV4-2 | 15 | -
CASSPDKAPTYEQYF | TRBJ2-7 | TRBV6-2/TRBV6-3 | 15 | -
CASSLDFVSGANVLTF | TRBJ2-6 | TRBV5-1 | 16 | -
CASSNLWGTVLAKNIQYF | TRBJ2-4 | TRBV21-1 | 18 | -